These 11 T cell receptor beta chains originate from one sample sequenced in a study of cytotoxic CD8 clonotypes in ibrutinib-treated CLL. The table came from immunoSEQ multiplex PCR; TCRdb's copy has only in-frame clones and leaves some out. The data show 60,000 to 95,000 clones, over 65% seen once. The specimen was PBMCs, collected after 24 months of ibrutinib treatment. These receptors were obtained from a human donor with chronic lymphocytic leukemia.

J is TRBJ2-1 and V is TRBV27; 9 bases are shared with TRBD2. V was clipped by 7 bases and J by 8 bases; unmatched bases: 21. Germline V gene sequence: CDR1 MNHEY, CDR2 SMNVEV (reference sequence). The CDR3 extends over 18 amino acids. The CDR3 DNA reads TGTGCCAGCACACTTGGGACTAGCACGTTTGCTGGGGGCCATGAGCAGTTCTTC. Amino acids: CASTLGTSTFAGGHEQFF.

The rearrangement uses TRBV9 and TRBJ2-1; D is ambiguous. The ends were cut back, 0 bases at V and 3 bases at J, with 4 bases in the middle. The CDR3 extends over 13 amino acids. Germline CDR1 and CDR2: SGDLS and YYNGEE. The CDR3 region is CASSVGFYNEQFF. CDR3 nucleotides: TGTGCCAGCAGCGTAGGGTTCTACAATGAGCAGTTCTTC.

The V and J genes are TRBV28 and TRBJ2-1; D is perhaps TRBD1 or TRBD2 (5 bases each). The CDR3 contains 15 residues. Trimming took off 1 base at V and 9 bases at J, with 16 bases between the two ends. Germline CDR1 reads MDHEN; CDR2 reads SYDVKM. The CDR3 DNA reads as TGTGCCAGCAGTTTATTGGAGGCAGGGAGAGTTGAGCAGTTCTTC. It yields the protein CASSLLEAGRVEQFF.

V is TRBV5-4 and J is TRBJ1-3; D is perhaps TRBD1 (5 bases). Germline V gene sequence: CDR1 SGHNT, CDR2 YYREEE (reference sequence). This CDR3 spans 15 amino acids. Trimming stripped 4 bases from V and 0 bases from J, with 11 bases between. The CDR3 coding sequence is TGTGCCAGCAGCCCTACAGGAAGCTCTGGAAACACCATATATTTT. Amino acids: CASSPTGSSGNTIYF. The full variable domain, completed using reference TRBV5-4 and TRBJ1-3, is ETGVTQSPTHLIKTRGQQVTLRCSSQSGHNTVSWYQQALGQGPQFIFQYYREEENGRGNFPPRFSGLQFPNYSSELNVNALELDDSALYLCASSPTGSSGNTIYFGEGSWLTVV.

The chain is built from TRBV7-2 and TRBJ2-7; no reliable D call. CDR1 is SGHTA, CDR2 FQGNSA, per germline. Trimming took off 1 base at V and 5 bases at J, with 3 bases between the two ends. This CDR3 has 11 amino acids. As DNA, the CDR3 is TGTGCCAGCAGCTTAGTCGACGAGCAGTACTTC. This gives the protein CASSLVDEQYF.

The chain has TRBV28 and TRBJ2-2, with TRBD2 identical over 7 bases. With V trimmed by 0 bases and J by 6 bases, 7 bases remained unmatched. Germline V gene data show CDR1 as MDHEN and CDR2 as SYDVKM. The CDR3 length is 16 residues. The CDR3 bases are TGTGCCAGCAGTTTATGGGGCGGGAGACTATCCGGGGAGCTGTTTTTT. Encoded protein: CASSLWGGRLSGELFF.

CDR3 DNA sequence: TGCGCCAGCAGCTTAGCCAGCTTCTCCTACGAGCAGTACTTC. Its translation is CASSLASFSYEQYF. J is TRBJ2-7 and V is TRBV5-1; D gene uncertain. The CDR3 covers 14 residues. Trimming left V 2 bases short and J 0 bases short, with 9 bases between. The germline V gene encodes CDR1 SGHRS and CDR2 YFSETQ. The variable domain in full, with the rest retrieved from reference TRBV5-1 and TRBJ2-7, is KAGVTQTPRYLIKTRGQQVTLSCSPISGHRSVSWYQQTPGQGLQFLFEYFSETQRNKGNFPGRFSGRQFSNSRSEMNVSTLELGDSALYLCASSLASFSYEQYFGPGTRLTVT.

In DNA, the CDR3 is TGCGCCAGCAGCCAAGATGGGACAGCTGGAAACACCATATATTTT. This translates into CASSQDGTAGNTIYF. The rearrangement joins TRBV4-3 to TRBJ1-3; the match to TRBD1 covers 7 bases. J was trimmed by 2 bases and V by 0 bases; bases with no gene match: 1. The germline V gene encodes CDR1 LGHNA and CDR2 YSLEER. The CDR3 covers 15 residues.

The genes are TRBV6-5 and TRBJ1-3, with D unclear. The V and J ends lost 5 bases and 0 bases respectively, with 8 bases between them. The germline V gene encodes CDR1 MNHEY and CDR2 SVGAGI. This CDR3 has 14 amino acids. CDR3 sequence (DNA): TGTGCCAGCAGTCCCATAGACTCTGGAAACACCATATATTTT. This encodes CASSPIDSGNTIYF.

This sequence joins TRBV6-1 and TRBJ2-7; no definite D call. The CDR3 has 11 amino acids. Germline V gives CDR1 MNHNS, CDR2 SASEGT. The V end was cut by 9 bases, the J end by 3 bases, with 9 bases between. This CDR3 reads CASSMHYEQYF. Here the CDR3 DNA reads TGTGCCAGTAGTATGCACTACGAGCAGTACTTC.

This chain joins TRBV12-1 and TRBJ2-7; the listed D gene, TRBD1, was not tested against the DNA. TRBV12-1 is a pseudogene. This CDR3 comprises 15 residues. The CDR3 protein is CASSPKNRVDNEQYF. In DNA, the CDR3 is TGTGCCAGCAGCCCCAAGAACAGGGTTGACAACGAGCAGTACTTC.